This TCR beta chain emerged from a study of T cells in Graves' hyperthyroidism and ophthalmopathy. Study conclusions and caveats: Median prediction lead before ophthalmopathy onset was around 7 months with the model.

This clonotype was detected only a few times. The target antigen is unknown. A patient was excluded if there was uncontrolled infection, other autoimmune disease, pregnancy or lactation. Fresh peripheral blood, 10 ml, yielded the PBMCs. The CDR3 is 15 residues long. The J segment lost 5 bases and the V segment lost 4 bases, leaving 8 bases of the junction unmatched. CDR1 and CDR2 from the germline V gene are SNHLY and FYNNEI. RNA transcripts yielded amplified TCR beta CDR3 regions. The TCR CDR3 first-round RT-PCR relied on the HTBI primer set. TCRdb processed the multiplex PCR reads anew with MiXCR; each CDR3 protein has one entry. The table lists over 200,000 distinct CDR3 sequences, under 20% of them singletons.

The chain is built from TRBV2 and TRBJ2-3; 8 bases line up with TRBD1. Material: blood. This TCR came from a man in his forties or fifties with Graves' hyperthyroidism. The CDR3 region is CASSGGTGWEDTQYF. Written as DNA, the CDR3 is TGTGCCAGCAGTGGGGGGACAGGTTGGGAAGATACGCAGTATTTT.